Presented here are 20 T cell receptor beta chains from one specimen sequenced in a study of early T cells in non-severe SARS-CoV-2 infection. TCRdb reprocessed the 5' RACE reads with MiXCR, giving one entry per CDR3 protein. The table includes tens of thousands of distinct CDR3 sequences, approximately 14% detected once. Sequenced sample: whole blood. These receptors were taken from an adult who was a healthcare worker with PCR-confirmed SARS-CoV-2 infection or an uninfected control (not recorded which).

This clonotype occurred a few times. The chain is built from TRBV12-3 or TRBV12-4 and TRBJ1-5; no clear D gene. The CDR3 loop spans 15 amino acids. The V end lost 4 bases, the J end lost 9 bases, and 19 bases lay between the germline ends. The CDR3 DNA is TGTGCCAGCAGTTCGAACGTCAGTCCGTTTGCGCCCCAGCATTTT. As protein: CASSSNVSPFAPQHF.

Many counts were recorded for this clonotype. The chain recombines TRBV29-1 with TRBJ1-1; a possible D gene is TRBD1 (6 bases). Germline CDR1 SQVTM, CDR2 ANQGSEA. The CDR3 length is 14 residues. V was clipped by 0 bases and J by 4 bases, with 12 bases between them. CDR3 nucleotide sequence: TGCAGCGTTGAAGATCTTGGCAGGGGCACTGAAGCTTTCTTT. The encoded protein is CSVEDLGRGTEAFF.

The CDR3 loop reads CASSPQGFSDGELFF. The CDR3 nucleotides read TGCGCCAGCAGCCCACAGGGGTTTAGCGACGGGGAGCTGTTTTTT. This chain links TRBV4-3 with TRBJ2-2; TRBD1 matches 7 bases. This CDR3 region has 15 residues. V gave up 4 bases and J gave up 7 bases; unmatched junction bases: 9. CDR1 and CDR2 (germline): LGHNA, YSLEER.

This chain connects TRBV5-5 to TRBJ2-3; TRBD1 aligns across 8 bases. This CDR3 region has 16 residues. V dropped 0 bases and J dropped 1; count of bases not matched to a gene: 4. Germline values: CDR1 SGHKS, CDR2 YYEKEE (reference sequence). DNA for the CDR3: TGTGCCAGCAGCTTGGGTCTGGGACAGGGCACAGATACGCAGTATTTT. Translating it yields CASSLGLGQGTDTQYF. Looking up the rest from reference TRBV5-5 and TRBJ2-3 gives the full variable domain: DAGVTQSPTHLIKTRGQQVTLRCSPISGHKSVSWYQQVLGQGPQFIFQYYEKEERGRGNFPDRFSARQFPNYSSELNVNALLLGDSALYLCASSLGLGQGTDTQYFGPGTRLTVL.

This clonotype was seen many times. The V and J genes are TRBV29-1 and TRBJ2-2; 9 positions match TRBD1. The CDR3 has 15 residues. After removal of 6 bases from V and 1 base from J, the junction contained 6 bases not matched to a gene. Germline values: CDR1 SQVTM, CDR2 ANQGSEA. The CDR3: CSVLRQGENTGELFF. CDR3 DNA sequence: TGCAGCGTGCTTCGACAGGGGGAGAACACCGGGGAGCTGTTTTTT.

This clonotype was seen more than once but under ten times. The chain carries TRBV5-1 and TRBJ1-5; D ambiguous. This CDR3 spans 19 amino acids. Trimming stripped 1 base from V and 0 bases from J, with 20 bases between. Germline V gene data show CDR1 as SGHRS and CDR2 as YFSETQ. In DNA, the CDR3 is TGCGCCAGCAGCTTGAAGAGACGTTTAGATTTCTATAGCAATCAGCCCCAGCATTTT. This sequence encodes CASSLKRRLDFYSNQPQHF.

This clonotype showed up many times. This rearrangement joins TRBV10-1 to TRBJ2-7; 7 nucleotides match TRBD1. The germline V gene has CDR1 WNHNN and CDR2 SYGVQD (reference sequence). This CDR3 comprises 13 residues. Unmatched junction bases numbered 8, after V lost 7 bases and J lost 5 bases. CDR3 in amino acids: CASMGQSDHEQYF. The CDR3 DNA reads as TGCGCCAGCATGGGACAGTCGGACCACGAGCAGTACTTC.

Many counts were recorded for this clonotype. The chain couples TRBV5-1 to TRBJ2-2; D not certain. V was cut by 1 base and J by 2 bases, with 6 bases left in between. Germline CDR1 is SGHRS and CDR2 is YFSETQ. The CDR3 consists of 14 residues. The CDR3 is CASSLSSNTGELFF. In nucleotides, the CDR3 is TGCGCCAGCAGCTTGTCATCTAACACCGGGGAGCTGTTTTTT. The whole variable domain, filled in from reference TRBV5-1 and TRBJ2-2, reads KAGVTQTPRYLIKTRGQQVTLSCSPISGHRSVSWYQQTPGQGLQFLFEYFSETQRNKGNFPGRFSGRQFSNSRSEMNVSTLELGDSALYLCASSLSSNTGELFFGEGSRLTVL.

This clonotype was recorded many times. This chain connects TRBV7-3 to TRBJ1-1; 8 bases agree with TRBD1. Germline V gene data show CDR1 as SGHTA and CDR2 as FQGTGA. With V trimmed by 0 bases and J by 4 bases, 10 bases remained unmatched. This CDR3 has 17 amino acids. Here the CDR3 DNA reads TGTGCCAGCAGCTTAACGAAGGTGGGAACAGGGGGCACTGAAGCTTTCTTT. This translates into CASSLTKVGTGGTEAFF.

This clonotype was seen ten or more times. This sequence joins TRBV18 and TRBJ2-1; D uncertain. This CDR3 is 16 amino acids long. V was pared by 0 bases and J by 2 bases, with 11 bases between. Germline CDR1 reads KGHSH; CDR2 reads LQKENI. CDR3 sequence (DNA): TGTGCCAGCTCACCACCGGGCAGAAGGACCTACAATGAGCAGTTCTTC. Its translation: CASSPPGRRTYNEQFF.

There are a few counts of this clonotype. DNA of the CDR3: TGTGCCAGCAGCGCCTCCGGGACAGGCCAAGAGACCCAGTACTTC. Protein product: CASSASGTGQETQYF. This sequence joins TRBV9 and TRBJ2-5; 8 nucleotides line up with TRBD1. Germline assignment: CDR1 SGDLS and CDR2 YYNGEE. This CDR3 region has 15 residues. V shed 3 bases, J shed 1 base, and the junction held 5 bases outside the gene matches.

Only one count was recorded for this clonotype. The chain joins TRBV18 to TRBJ2-5; TRBD2 agrees at 13 bases. CDR3 length: 19 amino acids. With V trimmed by 3 bases and J by 1 base, 11 bases remained unmatched. In germline, CDR1 is KGHSH, CDR2 LQKENI. This CDR3 reads CASSPLPLAGGPSQETQYF. DNA of the CDR3: TGTGCCAGCTCACCGTTACCACTAGCGGGGGGGCCATCCCAAGAGACCCAGTACTTC.

This clonotype has just one count. The rearrangement uses TRBV6-5 and TRBJ1-4; no reliable D call. Germline assignment: CDR1 MNHEY and CDR2 SVGAGI. The CDR3 has 13 residues. The V gene lost 8 bases and the J gene lost 5 bases, with 12 bases spanning the gap. CDR3 sequence reads: CASGRAPNEKLFF. DNA for the CDR3: TGTGCCAGCGGACGGGCGCCGAATGAAAAACTGTTTTTT.

The chain has TRBV14 and TRBJ2-1; possibly TRBD1 for D (5 bases). The CDR3 is made up of 17 amino acids. In germline, CDR1 is SGHDN, CDR2 FVKESK. Between the trimmed V and J ends, which lost 0 bases and 0 bases, there was a span of 12 bases. This CDR3 is CASSQDQGSSSYNEQFF. CDR3 DNA: TGTGCCAGCAGCCAAGATCAGGGCTCTAGCTCCTACAATGAGCAGTTCTTC. The whole variable domain, remainder taken from reference TRBV14 and TRBJ2-1, is EAGVTQFPSHSVIEKGQTVTLRCDPISGHDNLYWYRRVMGKEIKFLLHFVKESKQDESGMPNNRFLAERTGGTYSTLKVQPAELEDSGVYFCASSQDQGSSSYNEQFFGPGTRLTVL.

This clonotype appeared many times. The J gene is TRBJ2-1, the V gene TRBV5-4, with 12 bases identical to TRBD2. V dropped 3 bases and J dropped 6; count of bases not matched to a gene: 4. From germline, CDR1 is SGHNT and CDR2 YYREEE (reference sequence). The CDR3 spans 15 residues. The CDR3, as DNA: TGTGCCAGCAGCTCTCTAGCGGGGGGGCTCAATGAGCAGTTCTTC. It translates to CASSSLAGGLNEQFF.

J is TRBJ2-5 and V is TRBV29-1; D gene unclear. Germline CDR1 is SQVTM and CDR2 is ANQGSEA. V was pared by 4 bases and J by 1 base, with 10 bases between. The CDR3 is 13 residues long. The CDR3 nucleotides read TGCAGCGTTGGGGCTAACACCCAAGAGACCCAGTACTTC. Translation: CSVGANTQETQYF.

This clonotype was observed a handful of times. The chain couples TRBV14 to TRBJ2-7; D is unclear. Germline V CDR1 and CDR2: SGHDN, FVKESK. The CDR3 spans 13 residues. Trimming shortened V by 3 bases and J by 3 bases, and 9 bases separated the two germline ends. The CDR3 nucleotides read TGTGCCAGCAGCCAGGTCTCTGACTACGAGCAGTACTTC. It codes for CASSQVSDYEQYF.

A few counts support this clonotype. This chain connects TRBV3-1 to TRBJ2-5; D unclear. The V end was cut by 0 bases, the J end by 4 bases, with 12 bases between. The CDR3 covers 15 residues. Germline V lookup: CDR1 LGHDT, CDR2 YNNKEL (reference sequence). CDR3: CASSQDLGDLETQYF. DNA for the CDR3: TGTGCCAGCAGCCAAGATCTTGGGGATTTAGAGACCCAGTACTTC.

This clonotype showed up just once. This chain connects TRBV7-2 to TRBJ2-5; 9 bases are a match to TRBD1. This CDR3 has 14 residues. Per germline, CDR1 SGHTA and CDR2 FQGNSA. Trimming at V came to 3 bases and at J to 10 bases, leaving 9 bases not matched to a gene. CDR3 sequence (DNA): TGTGCCAGCAGCTTGGGGACAGGGCTCGGGCACCAGTACTTC. It codes for CASSLGTGLGHQYF.

V gene TRBV6-5 combines with J gene TRBJ2-3, with 7 bases aligning to TRBD2. Germline values: CDR1 MNHEY, CDR2 SVGAGI. The CDR3 totals 14 residues. With 0 bases clipped from V and 4 bases from J, the junction kept 1 base outside the gene matches. CDR3: CASSYSAGADTQYF. In DNA, the CDR3 is TGTGCCAGCAGTTACTCGGCGGGGGCAGATACGCAGTATTTT.